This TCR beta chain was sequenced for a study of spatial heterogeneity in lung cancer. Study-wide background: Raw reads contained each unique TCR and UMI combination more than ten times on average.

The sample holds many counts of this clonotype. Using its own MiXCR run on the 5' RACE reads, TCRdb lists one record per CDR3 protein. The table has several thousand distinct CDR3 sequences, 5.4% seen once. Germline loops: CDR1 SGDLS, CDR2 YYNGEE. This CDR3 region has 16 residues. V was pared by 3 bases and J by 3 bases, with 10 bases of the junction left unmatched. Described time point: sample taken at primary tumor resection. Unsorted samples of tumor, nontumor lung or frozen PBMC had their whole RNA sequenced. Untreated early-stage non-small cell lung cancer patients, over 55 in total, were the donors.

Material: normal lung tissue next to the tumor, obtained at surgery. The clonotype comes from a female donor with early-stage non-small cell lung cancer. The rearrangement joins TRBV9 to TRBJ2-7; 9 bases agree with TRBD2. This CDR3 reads CASSAGLASRIYEQYF. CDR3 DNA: TGTGCCAGCAGCGCGGGACTAGCCTCAAGGATCTACGAGCAGTACTTC. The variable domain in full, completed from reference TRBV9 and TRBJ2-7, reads DSGVTQTPKHLITATGQRVTLRCSPRSGDLSVYWYQQSLDQGLQFLIQYYNGEERAKGNILERFSAQQFPDLHSELNLSSLELGDSALYFCASSAGLASRIYEQYFGPGTRLTVT.